The present T cell receptor (beta chain) was sequenced within a study of cytomegalovirus exposure and HLA in healthy donors. Study results and caveats: Presence/absence analyses treated sequencing depth as roughly uniform across donors. A list of roughly 180 TCR beta chains associated with cytomegalovirus was given. Most CMV-associated TCR beta chains were later found to appear HLA-restricted.

At the time of sampling, donors were nominally healthy, though unrecorded immune exposures were likely. A word on this clone: Its antigen is unknown.

The V gene lost 6 bases and the J gene lost 4 bases, with 15 bases spanning the gap. Germline V gene data show CDR1 as MNHEY and CDR2 as SVGAGI. The CDR3 extends over 14 amino acids. PCR employed 60 Vbeta and 13 Jbeta primers. TCRdb's table, derived via immunoSEQ multiplex PCR, lists solely in-frame clones and lacks some. The data contain about 190,000 clones, 82% of them seen just once; the ten biggest clones take up roughly 0.8%. The rearrangement links TRBV6-5 to TRBJ2-5; D possibly corresponds to TRBD1 (7 bases). The material sequenced was PBMCs. This TCR derives from a woman under 30 in good health and CMV-seronegative. The chain's CDR3 is CASSHGGGAETQYF. CDR3 DNA: TGTGCCAGCAGCCACGGAGGGGGCGCAGAGACCCAGTACTTC.